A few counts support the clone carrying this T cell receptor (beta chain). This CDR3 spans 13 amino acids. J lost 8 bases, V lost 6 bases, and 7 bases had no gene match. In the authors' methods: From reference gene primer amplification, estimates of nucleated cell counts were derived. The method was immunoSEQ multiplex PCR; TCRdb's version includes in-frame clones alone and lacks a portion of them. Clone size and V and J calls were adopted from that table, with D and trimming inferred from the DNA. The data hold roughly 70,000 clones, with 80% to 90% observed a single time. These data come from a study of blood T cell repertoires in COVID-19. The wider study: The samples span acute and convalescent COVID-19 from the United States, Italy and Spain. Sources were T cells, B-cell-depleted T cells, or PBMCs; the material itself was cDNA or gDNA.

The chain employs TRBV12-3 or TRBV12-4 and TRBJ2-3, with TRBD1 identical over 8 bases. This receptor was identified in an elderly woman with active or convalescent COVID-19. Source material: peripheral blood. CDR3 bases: TGTGCCAGCAGCCCTACAGGGGGAGGTACGCAGTATTTT. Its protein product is CASSPTGGGTQYF.